The rows below give T cell receptor beta chains drawn from one sample of a study of T cell responses to AZD1222 COVID-19 vaccine. TCRdb's table, derived via immunoSEQ multiplex PCR, lists solely in-frame clones and lacks some. The sample has 99,000 or so clones; 70% to 90% are singletons. The material sequenced was peripheral blood, taken on day 0 of AZD1222 vaccination. Receptor source: an adult in good health. Both conserved end residues are part of each CDR3. A D gene is named only where the DNA matches it firmly. A clone size is listed for some rows: how often the clone was seen (once, few, many), or a class if it is expanded.

size,D,J,V,length,DNA,CDR3
once,NA,TRBJ1-2,TRBV6-6,10,TGTGCCAGCAGGAACTATGGCTACACCTTC,CASRNYGYTF
NA,NA,TRBJ1-4,TRBV7-6,18,TGTGCCAGCAGCTTAGCTTCCGTGACTGGGGGGCCTAATGAAAAACTGTTTTTT,CASSLASVTGGPNEKLFF
NA,TRBD1,TRBJ2-3,TRBV7-9,16,TGTGCCAGCAGCCCGTCCACATGGACAGGTAAAGATACGCAGTATTTT,CASSPSTWTGKDTQYF
NA,NA,TRBJ2-2,TRBV14,19,TGTGCCAGCAGCCAAGCGATCCCAGGGTTTCTATCGGCCGACGGGGAGCTGTTTTTT,CASSQAIPGFLSADGELFF
NA,TRBD2,TRBJ2-3,TRBV19,17,TGTGCCAGTAGTACCCGACTAGCGGGAGTGGGGTCAGATACGCAGTATTTT,CASSTRLAGVGSDTQYF
NA,TRBD1,TRBJ1-2,TRBV7-3,17,TGTGCCAGCAGCCCCGGACAGGGGGCCAGGGGGCCTTATGGCTACACCTTC,CASSPGQGARGPYGYTF
NA,NA,TRBJ2-1,TRBV4-1,11,TGCGCCAGCAGCACGTACAATGAGCAGTTCTTC,CASSTYNEQFF
NA,NA,TRBJ2-1,TRBV12-5,16,TGTGCTAGTGGTTCGAAGGGACATAGCCTAGTAAATGAGCAGTTCTTC,CASGSKGHSLVNEQFF
NA,NA,TRBJ1-1,TRBV1,15,TGCACCAGCAGCCAAGATAACGAAACCACCAGGGAAGCTTTCTTT,CTSSQDNETTREAFF
NA,NA,TRBJ1-4,TRBV7-6,20,TGTGCCAGCAGCTTTACCCCGGACAAAAGGTTCGGAGCAACTAATGAAAAACTGTTTTTT,CASSFTPDKRFGATNEKLFF
NA,NA,TRBJ1-4,TRBV10-1,13,TGCGCCACCGTAACTACAACTAATGAAAAACTGTTTTTT,CATVTTTNEKLFF
NA,TRBD1,TRBJ2-2,TRBV10-3,16,TGTGCCATCAGACCCACAGGGGGTGTTCGTGCCGGGGAGCTGTTTTTT,CAIRPTGGVRAGELFF
few,NA,TRBJ1-1,TRBV5-6,13,TGTGCCAGCAGCCCGGGCCGGGTGCCGAAGGCTTTCTTT,CASSPGRVPKAFF
NA,NA,TRBJ1-2,TRBV6-5,13,TGTGCCAGCAGTTACCCCGGGTACTATGGCTACACCTTC,CASSYPGYYGYTF
NA,NA,TRBJ2-1,TRBV25-1,11,TGTGCCAGCAGTGGATTGGGTGAGCAGTTCTTC,CASSGLGEQFF
once,NA,TRBJ2-6,TRBV27,14,TGTGCCAGCAGTTTAAGCTCTGGGGCCAACGTCCTGACTTTC,CASSLSSGANVLTF
NA,TRBD1,TRBJ1-3,TRBV4-3,17,TGCGCCAGCAGCCAAGACCGACAGGGCCTCTCTGGAAACACCATATATTTT,CASSQDRQGLSGNTIYF
NA,TRBD1,TRBJ2-3,TRBV6-1,16,TGTGCCAGCAGTGAAGCGACAGGGTCTTCACGGGGTACGCAGTATTTT,CASSEATGSSRGTQYF
NA,NA,TRBJ2-1,TRBV7-8,17,TGTGCCAGCAGCTTAGCGACGGCAGGGGCCAACCAACATGAGCAGTTCTTC,CASSLATAGANQHEQFF
NA,NA,TRBJ1-1,TRBV4-1,15,TGCGCCAGCAGCCCAGTATCGACAGGAGGCACTGAAGCTTTCTTT,CASSPVSTGGTEAFF
NA,NA,TRBJ2-1,TRBV25-1,12,TGTGCCAGCAGTGAAGGACCGGGGGAGCAGTTCTTC,CASSEGPGEQFF
NA,NA,TRBJ2-7,TRBV6-1,14,TGTGCCAGTACTGTAGGACAGTTCTCCTACGAGCAGTACTTC,CASTVGQFSYEQYF
NA,NA,TRBJ2-7,TRBV20-1,11,TGCAGTGCCGCGTGGGGCGCCGAGCAGTACTTC,CSAAWGAEQYF
NA,NA,TRBJ1-3,TRBV6-5,14,TGTGCCAGCTACCCGGCCGGGGGCCGGAACACCATATATTTT,CASYPAGGRNTIYF
NA,TRBD1,TRBJ2-2,TRBV11-3,17,TGTGCCAGCAGCTTAGATCTCAGGGGGCAGGGCACCGGGGAGCTGTTTTTT,CASSLDLRGQGTGELFF
NA,NA,TRBJ2-5,TRBV27,17,TGTGCCAGCAGAATCGGGGGAGGGGGCTTTCTTCAAGAGACCCAGTACTTC,CASRIGGGGFLQETQYF
NA,TRBD2,TRBJ2-2,TRBV5-8,14,TGTGCCAGCGCTCACTTCGGGGGGTCCGGGGAGCTGTTTTTT,CASAHFGGSGELFF
NA,TRBD1,TRBJ1-2,TRBV29-1,11,TGCAGCGGGACCGCAGGGGGAGGCTACACCTTC,CSGTAGGGYTF
NA,TRBD1,TRBJ2-3,TRBV7-2,17,TGTGCCAGCAGCTTATACCTCGGGACAGGGAGCACAGATACGCAGTATTTT,CASSLYLGTGSTDTQYF
NA,TRBD1,TRBJ2-7,TRBV19,16,TGTGCCAGTAGTCTCTACCCCGGGACAGGGGCCTACGAGCAGTACTTC,CASSLYPGTGAYEQYF
NA,TRBD1,TRBJ1-6,TRBV19,14,TGTGCCAGTAGTATGGGGACAGGGTTAGCACCCCTCCACTTT,CASSMGTGLAPLHF
NA,NA,TRBJ1-1,TRBV5-1,14,TGCGCCAGCAGCTTGGCCAGGCCGAACACTGAAGCTTTCTTT,CASSLARPNTEAFF
NA,NA,TRBJ2-3,TRBV9,15,TGTGCCAGCAGCAACAGGGCCGTGGGCACAGATACGCAGTATTTT,CASSNRAVGTDTQYF
once,NA,TRBJ1-2,TRBV4-3,16,TGCGCCAGCAGCCAAGAGCCAGGGGAACACTCCTATGGCTACACCTTC,CASSQEPGEHSYGYTF
few,NA,TRBJ1-5,TRBV6-4,13,TGTGCCAGCAGTGAGAGTAGCAATCAGCCCCAGCATTTT,CASSESSNQPQHF
NA,NA,TRBJ1-1,TRBV27,15,TGTGCCAGCAGTCCAATCGGGTCCTGGAACACTGAAGCTTTCTTT,CASSPIGSWNTEAFF
NA,NA,TRBJ1-2,TRBV2,13,TGTGCCAGCAAGGAGGCGGACGTGTTGTTCTACACCTTC,CASKEADVLFYTF
NA,TRBD1,TRBJ2-1,TRBV5-1,15,TGTGCCAGCAGCTGGGGGACAGGGGCCTACAATGAGCAGTTCTTC,CASSWGTGAYNEQFF
NA,NA,TRBJ1-2,TRBV7-2,15,TGTGCCAGCAGCTTAGTCCGGGGGGCGGACTATGGCTACACCTTC,CASSLVRGADYGYTF
once,NA,TRBJ2-7,TRBV7-3,13,TGTGCCAGCAGCCCGGCGGGATCAAGCGAGCAGTACTTC,CASSPAGSSEQYF
NA,TRBD2,TRBJ2-1,TRBV7-6,15,TGTGCCAGCAGCTTGTCTAGCGGGAGCTTCAATGAGCAGTTCTTC,CASSLSSGSFNEQFF
once,NA,TRBJ1-1,TRBV5-1,14,TGTGCCAGCAGCGAACAGGAAGGGATCTCTGAAGCTTTCTTT,CASSEQEGISEAFF
NA,TRBD2,TRBJ2-1,TRBV7-3,15,TGTGCCAGCAGCTTAAACCCTAGCGGGGGAAATGAGCAGTTCTTC,CASSLNPSGGNEQFF
NA,NA,TRBJ1-6,TRBV20-1,13,TGCAGTGCTACTGATCAGGGGATTTCACCCCTCCACTTT,CSATDQGISPLHF
NA,NA,TRBJ1-1,TRBV3-1/TRBV3-2,12,TGTGCCAGCAGCTCGTATAACAGGGCAGCTTTCTTT,CASSSYNRAAFF
NA,NA,TRBJ2-7,TRBV5-1,16,TGCGCCAGCAGCGTGAGCGCGGGACAGATAACCTACGAGCAGTACTTC,CASSVSAGQITYEQYF
NA,NA,TRBJ1-4,TRBV19,15,TGTGCCAGTAGTATAGTTGGCAGCCCCCCGGAAAAACTGTTTTTT,CASSIVGSPPEKLFF
NA,TRBD2,TRBJ2-1,TRBV19,14,TGTGCCAGTAGTCGACTAGCGGAGACCAATGAGCAGTTCTTC,CASSRLAETNEQFF
NA,NA,TRBJ2-1,TRBV11-3,14,TGTGCCAGCAGCTTAGTTTTAGATCGGACCCCGCAGTTCTTC,CASSLVLDRTPQFF
NA,TRBD1,TRBJ1-2,TRBV7-9,13,TGTGCCAGCAGCACGACAGGGGTTGGTGGCTACACCTTC,CASSTTGVGGYTF
NA,NA,TRBJ1-6,TRBV4-1,14,TGCGCCAGCAGCCAAGTCGCAGCCAATTCACCCCTCCACTTT,CASSQVAANSPLHF
once,NA,TRBJ1-6,TRBV9,15,TGTGCCAGCAGCCCTCAGGGGTTCTTGGGTTCACCCCTCCACTTT,CASSPQGFLGSPLHF
NA,NA,TRBJ1-2,TRBV29-1,13,TGCAGCGTTGATGGGTCCAGTTGGCGTGGCTACACCTTC,CSVDGSSWRGYTF
NA,TRBD1,TRBJ1-5,TRBV28,15,TGTGCCAGCAGTCCCATGACAGGGGGCAAGGGACCCCAGCATTTT,CASSPMTGGKGPQHF